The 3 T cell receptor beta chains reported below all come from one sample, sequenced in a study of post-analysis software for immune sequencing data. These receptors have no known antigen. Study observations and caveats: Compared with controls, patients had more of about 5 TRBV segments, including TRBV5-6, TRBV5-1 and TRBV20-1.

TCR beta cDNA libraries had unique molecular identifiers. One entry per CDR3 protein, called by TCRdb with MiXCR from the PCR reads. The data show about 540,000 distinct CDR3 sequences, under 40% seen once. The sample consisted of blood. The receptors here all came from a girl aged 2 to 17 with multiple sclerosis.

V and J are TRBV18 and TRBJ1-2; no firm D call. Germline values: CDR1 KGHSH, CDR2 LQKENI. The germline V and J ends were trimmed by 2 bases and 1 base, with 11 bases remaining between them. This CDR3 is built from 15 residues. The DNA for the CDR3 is TGTGCCAGCTCACCAGAGGCAGGTTATAACTATGGCTACACCTTC. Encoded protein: CASSPEAGYNYGYTF.

The CDR3 coding sequence is TGCAGTGCTAGAGATGACAGGGGTAGGATCACTGAAGCTTTCTTT. Protein: CSARDDRGRITEAFF. This chain connects TRBV20-1 to TRBJ1-1; 8 positions match TRBD1. CDR1 and CDR2 (germline): DFQATT, SNEGSKA (reference sequence). This CDR3 comprises 15 residues. Trimming cost V 0 bases and J 4 bases; bases outside gene matches: 7.

CDR3 nucleotides: TGCAGTGCTAGGCGCTCGAGGACAGGGACCTACGAGCAGTACTTC. Encoded protein: CSARRSRTGTYEQYF. The chain joins TRBV20-1 to TRBJ2-7; the match to TRBD1 covers 8 bases. This CDR3 has 15 amino acids. In germline, CDR1 is DFQATT, CDR2 SNEGSKA (reference sequence). V was pared by 3 bases and J by 2 bases, with 9 bases of the junction left unmatched.